One sample yielded the 9 T cell receptor beta chains listed below, sequenced in a study of regulatory T cells in long-lasting Graves disease (TCRdb year 2021). The protocol used for the library was multiplex PCR. Sequencer: Illumina HiSeq 4000. iRepertoire HTBI primers and Arm-PCR amplification of CDR3 regions were used to construct TCR beta libraries. The public reads were reanalyzed by TCRdb: fastp trimming at Q25, MiXCR alignment, in-frame beta chains only. One record per CDR3 amino acid sequence lists the most common genes and DNA. Present in this sample are about 540,000 distinct CDR3 sequences, roughly 14% of which were seen just once. The biggest ten clones account for roughly 10% of the sample. In light of the paper, this sample's time point label describes: newly diagnosed GD, antithyroid drugs for less than 3 months. RNA was extracted from PBMCs in TRIzol for both TCR sequencing and RNA sequencing.

The same data also went into a second study, on T cells in Graves' hyperthyroidism and ophthalmopathy.

Here the sequenced sample was peripheral blood mononuclear cells (PBMCs), taken at new diagnosis, from a patient treated with antithyroid drugs. These receptors were obtained from a man aged 25 to 40 with Graves disease. Donor details come from another sample of the same person, matched by shared clones.

The CDR3 nucleotides read TGCGCCAGCAGTGAAGGGTGGGACCTTCCGGGACAGCCCCAGCATTTT. It translates to CASSEGWDLPGQPQHF. V and J are TRBV10-2 and TRBJ1-5, with D perhaps matching TRBD1 (5 bases). CDR3 length equals 16 residues. Germline CDR1 reads WSHSY; CDR2 reads SAAADI. Trimming took 3 bases from V and 7 from J, leaving 19 bases between them.

The genes are TRBV20-1 and TRBJ2-3; 13 bases map to TRBD2. V dropped 5 bases and J dropped 0; count of bases not matched to a gene: 5. In germline, CDR1 is DFQATT, CDR2 SNEGSKA (reference sequence). The CDR3 contains 16 residues. CDR3 DNA sequence: TGCAGTGCTCCGGGACTAGCGGGGACTAGCACAGATACGCAGTATTTT. As protein: CSAPGLAGTSTDTQYF.

This clonotype has ten or more counts. This chain uses TRBV29-1 with TRBJ1-1, with no clear D. CDR3 length equals 13 residues. The V gene lost 5 bases and the J gene lost 1 base, with 11 bases spanning the gap. Germline V CDR1 and CDR2: SQVTM, ANQGSEA. The CDR3, as DNA: TGCAGCGTTCATCAAAACACGAACACTGAAGCTTTCTTT. Translated, it gives CSVHQNTNTEAFF.

In this sample, this clonotype turned up many times. A junction end diverges from the germline sequence, so it may reflect a read error. The chain combines TRBV5-1 with TRBJ1-4; D is uncertain. The CDR3 extends over 12 amino acids. Germline V lookup: CDR1 SGHRS, CDR2 YFSETQ. The CDR3 nucleotides are TGTGCCAGCAGTCCAACCCCGGGAAAACTGTTTTTT. This encodes CASSPTPGKLFF.

Notes on this clonotype: A clone one base away is much larger, so this may be a read error. The gene calls are TRBV11-2 and TRBJ2-5; no clear D gene. The germline gives CDR1 SGHAT, CDR2 FQNNGV. This CDR3 region has 15 residues. Trimming took 4 bases from V and 5 from J, leaving 17 bases between them. CDR3 nucleotide sequence: TGTGCCAGCAGCTCCACCCAGGCTCACTCGGAGACCCAGTACTTC. Translated: CASSSTQAHSETQYF.

The chain couples TRBV6-9 to TRBJ2-2; 11 nucleotides agree with TRBD2. CDR1 and CDR2 (germline): MNHGY, SVAAGI. The CDR3 runs 15 residues. V trimming: 3 bases; J trimming: 7 bases; junction bases outside the gene matches: 4. The CDR3, as DNA: TGTGCCAGCAGTTACGGGACTAGCGGATTCGGGGAGCTGTTTTTT. This gives the protein CASSYGTSGFGELFF.

In its sample, this clonotype was seen many times. This chain joins TRBV7-3 and TRBJ2-1; no definite D call. Germline lookup yields CDR1 SGHTA and CDR2 FQGTGA. The CDR3 runs to 17 residues. V was clipped by 0 bases and J by 0 bases, with 12 bases between them. CDR3 sequence reads: CASSLTSGMSSYNEQFF. In DNA form, the CDR3 reads TGTGCCAGCAGCTTAACTAGTGGGATGAGCTCCTACAATGAGCAGTTCTTC.

V and J are TRBV18 and TRBJ1-2, with 9 bases aligning to TRBD1. J lost 6 bases, V lost 6 bases, and 8 bases had no gene match. This CDR3 is built from 14 residues. Germline CDR1 reads KGHSH; CDR2 reads LQKENI. The CDR3 bases are TGTGCCAGCTCCACCGGGACAGGGTTGGATGGCTACACCTTC. Protein: CASSTGTGLDGYTF.

This clonotype was seen repeatedly, ten times or more. V gene TRBV29-1 combines with J gene TRBJ1-1; unclear D gene. The CDR3 has 14 residues. Germline V gene data show CDR1 as SQVTM and CDR2 as ANQGSEA. V gave up 2 bases and J gave up 2 bases, with 12 bases separating them. The CDR3 coding sequence is TGCAGCGTTGAACGGTCAGGCTTAAACACTGAAGCTTTCTTT. This gives the protein CSVERSGLNTEAFF.